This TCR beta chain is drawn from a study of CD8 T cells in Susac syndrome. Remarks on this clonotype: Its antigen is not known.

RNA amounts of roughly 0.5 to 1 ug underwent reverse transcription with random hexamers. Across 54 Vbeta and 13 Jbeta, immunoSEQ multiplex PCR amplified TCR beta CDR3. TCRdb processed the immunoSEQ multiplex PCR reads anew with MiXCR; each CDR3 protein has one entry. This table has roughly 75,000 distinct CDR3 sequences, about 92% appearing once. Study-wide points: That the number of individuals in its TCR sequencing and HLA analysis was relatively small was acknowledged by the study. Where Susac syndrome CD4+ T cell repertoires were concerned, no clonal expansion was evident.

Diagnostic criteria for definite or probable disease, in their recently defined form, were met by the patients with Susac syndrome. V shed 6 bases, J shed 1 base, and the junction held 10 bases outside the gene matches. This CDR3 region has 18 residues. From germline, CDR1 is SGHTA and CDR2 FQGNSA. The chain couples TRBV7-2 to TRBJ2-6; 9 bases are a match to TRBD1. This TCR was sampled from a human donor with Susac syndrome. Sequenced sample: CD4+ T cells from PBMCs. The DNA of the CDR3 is TGTGCCAGCAGTTTAACCGGGACAGGGAAATCTGGGGCCAACGTCCTGACTTTC. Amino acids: CASSLTGTGKSGANVLTF. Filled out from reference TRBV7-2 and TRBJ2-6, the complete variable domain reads GAGVSQSPSNKVTEKGKDVELRCDPISGHTALYWYRQSLGQGLEFLIYFQGNSAPDKSGLPSDRFSAERTGGSVSTLTIQRTQQEDSAVYLCASSLTGTGKSGANVLTFGAGSRLTVL.